These 16 T cell receptor beta chains were sequenced from one sample in a study of regulatory and conventional T cells in RAG deficiency. Clones were read by immunoSEQ multiplex PCR, and TCRdb kept only the in-frame ones, dropping some. The sample comprises 5,500 to 8,500 clones, roughly 86% of which are singletons, and roughly 13% rests with the top ten. This sample also appeared in a second study, on regulatory T cells. That work adds: The PCR used 52 TRBV and 13 TRBJ primers.

Sequenced material: CD8+ T cells sorted from blood. Receptors were obtained from a human donor in good health.

This chain links TRBV27 with TRBJ1-2; the match to TRBD1 covers 8 bases. Germline lookup yields CDR1 MNHEY and CDR2 SMNVEV (reference sequence). With 0 bases clipped from V and 6 bases from J, the junction kept 6 bases outside the gene matches. The length of the CDR3 is 15 residues. The CDR3 is CASSLSAGGVDGYTF. For the CDR3, the DNA is TGTGCCAGCAGTTTATCGGCAGGGGGCGTCGATGGCTACACCTTC.

The chain joins TRBV29-1 to TRBJ1-2; D possibly corresponds to TRBD1 (6 bases). This CDR3 has 12 residues. V shed 6 bases and J shed 4 bases, with 12 bases lying between them. The germline V gene encodes CDR1 SQVTM and CDR2 ANQGSEA. The CDR3 DNA follows: TGCAGCGTCGAGGGGGACGGCTATGGCTACACCTTC. It yields the protein CSVEGDGYGYTF. Filled out from reference TRBV29-1 and TRBJ1-2, the complete variable domain reads SAVISQKPSRDICQRGTSLTIQCQVDSQVTMMFWYRQQPGQSLTLIATANQGSEATYESGFVIDKFPISRPNLTFSTLTVSNMSPEDSSIYLCSVEGDGYGYTFGSGTRLTVV.

This clone was picked up one time. The V gene is TRBV13, the J gene TRBJ2-7; 9 positions agree with TRBD1. The CDR3 length is 13 residues. The ends lost 4 bases at V and 5 bases at J; junction bases unmatched: 3. Germline CDR1 is PRHDT and CDR2 is FYEKMQ (reference sequence). The CDR3 spells CASSYDRGDEQYF. CDR3 nucleotide sequence: TGTGCCAGCAGCTACGACAGGGGGGACGAGCAGTACTTC.

The V and J genes are TRBV5-1 and TRBJ1-2; D gene unclear. Between the trimmed V and J ends, which lost 6 bases and 1 base, there was a span of 10 bases. CDR1 is SGHRS, CDR2 YFSETQ, per germline. The CDR3 runs 13 residues. The CDR3 DNA follows: TGCGCCAGCAACGCAGGCGATAACTATGGCTACACCTTC. Amino acid sequence: CASNAGDNYGYTF.

The genes are TRBV28 and TRBJ1-1, with 9 positions matching TRBD1. The junction had 16 bases not matched to a gene; V was cut back by 6 bases and J by 8 bases. The CDR3 length is 16 residues. Germline V gene data show CDR1 as MDHEN and CDR2 as SYDVKM. The CDR3 coding sequence is TGTGCCAGCAGCACTCCATTACAGGGGGCAGATCCAGAAGCTTTCTTT. As protein: CASSTPLQGADPEAFF.

The rearrangement uses TRBV12-5 and TRBJ1-2; 7 bases map to TRBD1. The CDR3 has 13 residues. The trim removed 5 bases at V and 8 bases at J, leaving 8 bases unmatched. The germline CDR1 and CDR2 sequences are LGHNT and FRNRAP. CDR3 residues: CASGPGQAWGYTF. CDR3 in DNA: TGTGCTAGTGGTCCCGGACAGGCATGGGGCTACACCTTC.

The chain links TRBV5-6 to TRBJ1-1, with 7 bases lining up with TRBD1. With 2 bases clipped from V and 0 bases from J, the junction kept 7 bases outside the gene matches. The CDR3 has 16 residues. Looked up from germline, CDR1 is SGHDT and CDR2 is YYEEEE. CDR3 in amino acids: CASSFEDRYMNTEAFF. The DNA for the CDR3 is TGTGCCAGCAGCTTCGAGGACAGGTACATGAACACTGAAGCTTTCTTT.

The table lists this clone with a count of one. CDR3 DNA: TGTGCCAGCAGCTTAGTCAGGGAAGAGACCCAGTACTTC. This codes for CASSLVREETQYF. The chain links TRBV11-2 to TRBJ2-5, with D maybe TRBD1 (5 bases). This CDR3 region has 13 residues. CDR1 is SGHAT, CDR2 FQNNGV, per germline. Trimming took off 1 base at V and 3 bases at J, with 6 bases between the two ends.

Here the CDR3 reads CASSSGGSFSTDTQYF. In DNA form, the CDR3 reads TGTGCCAGCAGCTCAGGGGGCTCCTTTAGCACAGATACGCAGTATTTT. The chain is built from TRBV13 and TRBJ2-3, with TRBD1 matching 8 bases. V shed 4 bases, J shed 0 bases, and the junction held 6 bases outside the gene matches. The length of the CDR3 is 16 residues. Germline CDR1 reads PRHDT; CDR2 reads FYEKMQ (reference sequence).

The sample holds one count of this clone. V usage is TRBV27 and J usage is TRBJ1-3, with no clear D. V was pared by 6 bases and J by 0 bases, with 12 bases between. The germline CDR1 and CDR2 sequences are MNHEY and SMNVEV (reference sequence). There are 15 residues in the CDR3. The CDR3 bases are TGTGCCAGCAGCCTGGGCCGGACCTCTGGAAACACCATATATTTT. It yields the protein CASSLGRTSGNTIYF.

The chain couples TRBV9 to TRBJ1-6; the D is unclear. From germline, CDR1 is SGDLS and CDR2 YYNGEE. CDR3 length equals 12 residues. The V and J ends lost 3 bases and 6 bases respectively, with 4 bases between them. CDR3 coding DNA: TGTGCCAGCAGCGGAGGTAATTCACCCCTCCACTTT. This sequence encodes CASSGGNSPLHF.

The genes are TRBV5-1 and TRBJ2-4; 9 nucleotides match TRBD2. Germline V gives CDR1 SGHRS, CDR2 YFSETQ. This CDR3 has 17 amino acids. V trimming: 4 bases; J trimming: 6 bases; junction bases outside the gene matches: 14. CDR3 nucleotides: TGCGCCAGCAGCCTCCCCGTGACTAGCGGTGGTGTAAACATTCAGTACTTC. This gives the protein CASSLPVTSGGVNIQYF.

The chain couples TRBV12-5 to TRBJ1-4; TRBD1 agrees at 9 bases. CDR3 length: 13 amino acids. V lost 8 bases and J lost 6; bases outside the gene matches: 4. Germline V gene sequence: CDR1 LGHNT, CDR2 FRNRAP. The CDR3 bases are TGTGCTAGTTCCCGGACAGGGGATGAAAAACTGTTTTTT. It is translated as CASSRTGDEKLFF.

The chain combines TRBV11-2 with TRBJ2-1; 8 positions match TRBD2. The J segment lost 6 bases and the V segment lost 1 base, leaving 17 bases of the junction unmatched. There are 19 residues in the CDR3. The V gene's germline CDR1 is SGHAT and CDR2 FQNNGV. The CDR3 is CASSLVAGGRPRGGNEQFF. The CDR3 coding sequence is TGTGCCAGCAGCTTAGTTGCGGGGGGCAGGCCCCGCGGGGGCAATGAGCAGTTCTTC.

The rearrangement joins TRBV21-1 to TRBJ2-1; TRBD2 reflects the table's D call only, with no check against the DNA. TRBV21-1 is classified as a pseudogene. There are 16 residues in the CDR3. The CDR3 here is CASSGGTVVANNEQFF. CDR3 sequence (DNA): TGTGCCAGCAGCGGGGGGACGGTCGTAGCCAACAATGAGCAGTTCTTC.

The chain combines TRBV6-1 with TRBJ1-5, with TRBD1 matching 10 bases. Losses at the gene ends were 0 bases for V and 0 bases for J; bases not matched to a gene: 14. Germline V gene sequence: CDR1 MNHNS, CDR2 SASEGT. This CDR3 has 21 amino acids. The DNA of the CDR3 is TGTGCCAGCAGTGAAGCTCGGGACAGGGGACTGCCTTCGCATAGCAATCAGCCCCAGCATTTT. As protein: CASSEARDRGLPSHSNQPQHF.